These 27 T cell receptor beta chains were sequenced from one sample in a study of blood T cells in healthy people across ages. The authors ran a second PCR of about 7 to 11 cycles using a sample-barcoded 5' primer and a J-beta primer mix. MiXCR, run by TCRdb on the 5' RACE reads, gives a single entry per CDR3 protein. This sample has hundreds of thousands of distinct CDR3 sequences, with around 36% found just once. The specimen was blood. The source is a man younger than 35 in good health.

Comment on this clonotype: Given a much more abundant clone one base away, this may be a read error. CDR3 in amino acids: CASSLGASGQLNDGQFF. For the CDR3, the DNA is TGCGCCAGCAGCTTGGGAGCTAGCGGGCAGCTGAATGATGGGCAGTTCTTC. This sequence joins TRBV5-1 and TRBJ2-1; 8 nucleotides line up with TRBD2. The V gene end was trimmed by 0 bases and the J gene end by 12 bases; junction bases not matched to a gene: 17. The CDR3 covers 17 residues. The germline CDR1 and CDR2 sequences are SGHRS and YFSETQ. The full variable domain, its missing parts supplied by reference TRBV5-1 and TRBJ2-1, is KAGVTQTPRYLIKTRGQQVTLSCSPISGHRSVSWYQQTPGQGLQFLFEYFSETQRNKGNFPGRFSGRQFSNSRSEMNVSTLELGDSALYLCASSLGASGQLNDGQFFGPGTRLTVL.

This clonotype was counted between two and nine times. The V call is TRBV13, the J call TRBJ2-1, with 11 bases lining up with TRBD2. The CDR3 consists of 15 residues. J lost 4 bases, V lost 5 bases, and 4 bases had no gene match. Germline values: CDR1 PRHDT, CDR2 FYEKMQ (reference sequence). The CDR3 protein is CASSIAGGPYNEQFF. The CDR3 DNA is TGTGCCAGCAGCATAGCGGGGGGGCCTTACAATGAGCAGTTCTTC.

This clonotype was found a few times. In nucleotides, the CDR3 is TGTGCCACTAAAACGGCCGCCTCCTACAATGAGCAGTACTTC. Amino acid sequence: CATKTAASYNEQYF. The genes are TRBV15 and TRBJ2-5, with D unresolved. Trimming left V 9 bases short and J 11 bases short, with 25 bases between. There are 14 residues in the CDR3. CDR1 and CDR2 from the germline V gene are LNHNV and YYDKDF (reference sequence).

As concerns this clonotype: Given a much more abundant clone one base away, this may be a read error. The chain couples TRBV12-3 or TRBV12-4 to TRBJ2-1; TRBD2 agrees at 8 bases. J gave up 3 bases and V 6 bases, and 7 bases lay outside the gene matches. This CDR3 spans 15 amino acids. The CDR3 is CASRASGLNYNEQFF. As DNA, the CDR3 is TGTGCCAGCAGGGCTAGCGGGTTGAACTACAATGAGCAGTTCTTC.

This chain joins TRBV6-2 or TRBV6-3 and TRBJ1-1, with a possible D match to TRBD1 (6 bases). The CDR3 runs 14 residues. The V end was cut by 2 bases, the J end by 4 bases, with 11 bases between. The germline CDR1 and CDR2 sequences are MNHEY and SVGEGT. The CDR3 protein is CASSYVGRGTEAFF. CDR3 bases: TGTGCCAGCAGTTACGTCGGCAGGGGCACTGAAGCTTTCTTT.

This clonotype appeared a few times. J is TRBJ2-5 and V is TRBV6-1; a possible D gene is TRBD2 (6 bases). With 3 bases removed from V and 5 bases from J, the gap between germline ends came to 10 bases. This CDR3 is built from 13 residues. The V gene's germline CDR1 is MNHNS and CDR2 SASEGT. This CDR3 reads CASSDRRVETQYF. In nucleotides, the CDR3 is TGTGCCAGCAGTGATCGGAGGGTGGAGACCCAGTACTTC.

This clonotype was observed many times. The chain uses TRBV12-3 or TRBV12-4 and TRBJ1-2, with TRBD1 identical over 11 bases. J lost 4 bases, V lost 5 bases, and 9 bases had no gene match. This CDR3 spans 16 amino acids. CDR3 sequence reads: CASSPYGDRGSYGYTF. Written as DNA, the CDR3 is TGTGCCAGCAGTCCCTACGGGGACAGGGGGTCCTATGGCTACACCTTC.

CDR3 in amino acids: CASSQEGGRNEQFF. DNA of the CDR3: TGCGCCAGCAGCCAAGAGGGGGGGCGTAATGAGCAGTTCTTC. This chain uses TRBV4-3 with TRBJ2-1, with D perhaps TRBD2 (7 bases). Germline values: CDR1 LGHNA, CDR2 YSLEER. The CDR3 contains 14 residues. Deletions cut 0 bases from V and 7 bases from J, with 10 bases between.

This clonotype was found many times. V and J are TRBV4-3 and TRBJ2-1, with D tentatively TRBD2 (6 bases). CDR3 length equals 16 residues. Germline loops: CDR1 LGHNA, CDR2 YSLEER. The V and J ends lost 0 bases and 7 bases respectively, with 16 bases between them. CDR3 DNA sequence: TGCGCCAGCAGCCAAGAAAGTGGGGGGTTCGGGAATGAGCAGTTCTTC. Its translation is CASSQESGGFGNEQFF.

This clonotype was observed a few times. The rearrangement uses TRBV6-6 and TRBJ1-5; no clear D gene. This CDR3 spans 15 amino acids. The V and J ends lost 2 bases and 4 bases respectively, with 12 bases between them. Per germline, CDR1 MNHNY and CDR2 SVGAGI (reference sequence). CDR3 amino acids: CASSYGRLVNQPQHF. For the CDR3, the DNA is TGTGCCAGCAGTTACGGCAGGTTGGTTAATCAGCCCCAGCATTTT.

This clonotype turned up a few times. The chain couples TRBV5-1 to TRBJ2-1; unclear D gene. The CDR3 covers 15 residues. V lost 6 bases and J 0 bases, leaving 13 bases between the germline ends. Germline V gene lookup returns CDR1 SGHRS and CDR2 YFSETQ. This CDR3 reads CASKIYSSSYNEQFF. The CDR3 region has the DNA TGCGCCAGCAAAATATACAGTAGCTCCTACAATGAGCAGTTCTTC.

The chain couples TRBV6-6 to TRBJ1-1, with D uncertain. Germline loops: CDR1 MNHNY, CDR2 SVGAGI (reference sequence). Trimming stripped 2 bases from V and 7 bases from J, with 20 bases between. This CDR3 has 16 residues. The CDR3 protein is CASSYPSGPVSDEAFF. The CDR3 DNA reads TGTGCCAGCAGTTACCCATCCGGGCCAGTTTCAGATGAAGCTTTCTTT.

This clonotype turned up a few times. In DNA form, the CDR3 reads TGTGCCAGCTGTAGCGGGACCCGCACAGATACGCAGTATTTT. This gives the protein CASCSGTRTDTQYF. The chain carries TRBV6-2 or TRBV6-3 and TRBJ2-3, with 8 bases identical to TRBD2. The CDR3 is 14 residues long. With 8 bases clipped from V and 1 base from J, the junction kept 5 bases outside the gene matches. Per germline, CDR1 MNHEY and CDR2 SVGEGT.

This clonotype has a handful of counts. V and J are TRBV20-1 and TRBJ1-5; 9 nucleotides match TRBD1. This CDR3 spans 15 amino acids. Looked up from germline, CDR1 is DFQATT and CDR2 is SNEGSKA (reference sequence). Trimming at V came to 6 bases and at J to 5 bases, leaving 11 bases not matched to a gene. The CDR3 reads CSARPGQGRYQPQHF. The CDR3 DNA reads TGCAGTGCCCGACCAGGACAGGGGCGTTATCAGCCCCAGCATTTT.

This clonotype has only a few counts. This chain links TRBV7-2 with TRBJ2-3; 7 nucleotides line up with TRBD2. This CDR3 comprises 13 residues. Germline loops: CDR1 SGHTA, CDR2 FQGNSA. Trimming cost V 10 bases and J 2 bases; bases outside gene matches: 6. The CDR3 spells CATGGGYTDTQYF. CDR3 coding DNA: TGTGCCACGGGGGGAGGTTACACAGATACGCAGTATTTT.

CDR3 sequence: CASSQTQIYEQYF. CDR3 DNA: TGTGCCAGCAGCCAGACACAAATTTACGAGCAGTACTTC. The chain couples TRBV7-9 to TRBJ2-7; D is undetermined. Trimming took 5 bases from V and 4 from J, leaving 12 bases between them. The CDR3 sequence is 13 residues long. Looked up from germline, CDR1 is SEHNR and CDR2 is FQNEAQ (reference sequence).

This clonotype has more than one count but fewer than ten. This sequence joins TRBV7-9 and TRBJ2-1; unclear D gene. With 6 bases removed from V and 7 bases from J, the gap between germline ends came to 7 bases. This CDR3 is 11 amino acids long. Germline CDR1 is SEHNR and CDR2 is FQNEAQ (reference sequence). The chain's CDR3 is CASRKRNEQFF. For the CDR3, the DNA is TGTGCCAGCAGGAAGAGGAATGAGCAGTTCTTC.

About this clonotype itself: Without the conserved terminal phenylalanine or tryptophan, this CDR3 likely stems from a read error. J is TRBJ2-7 and V is TRBV14; TRBD2 is a possible D gene (5 bases). Trimming took 1 base from V and 3 from J, leaving 10 bases between them. This CDR3 has 14 amino acids. In germline, CDR1 is SGHDN, CDR2 FVKESK. The CDR3 loop reads CASSQGIGSYEQYS. CDR3 bases: TGTGCCAGCAGCCAAGGGATAGGGAGCTACGAGCAGTACTCC.

Ten or more counts support this clonotype. This chain links TRBV7-9 with TRBJ2-1; possibly TRBD2 for D (5 bases). With 1 base removed from V and 9 bases from J, the gap between germline ends came to 10 bases. CDR3 length equals 13 residues. CDR1 is SEHNR and CDR2 is FQNEAQ in the germline V gene (reference sequence). The CDR3 is CASSLGGLIEQFF. The CDR3 DNA reads TGTGCCAGCAGCTTAGGAGGGCTCATTGAGCAGTTCTTC.

DNA of the CDR3: TGTGCCAGCAGCTCCCAGACTAGCTCCACAGATACGCAGTATTTT. Its protein product is CASSSQTSSTDTQYF. The J gene is TRBJ2-3, the V gene TRBV11-2, with 7 nucleotides matching TRBD2. The germline V gene encodes CDR1 SGHAT and CDR2 FQNNGV. The CDR3 spans 15 residues. The J segment lost 2 bases and the V segment lost 4 bases, leaving 6 bases of the junction unmatched.

The chain couples TRBV20-1 to TRBJ1-5, with a possible D match to TRBD1 (5 bases). CDR3 length: 18 amino acids. The germline gives CDR1 DFQATT, CDR2 SNEGSKA (reference sequence). The V end was cut by 5 bases, the J end by 4 bases, with 27 bases between. Here the CDR3 reads CSAGSGAREVSLNQPQHF. For the CDR3, the DNA is TGCAGTGCTGGGTCTGGGGCCAGGGAGGTTTCTCTGAATCAGCCCCAGCATTTT.

The chain joins TRBV12-3 or TRBV12-4 to TRBJ2-1; D uncertain. CDR3 length equals 14 residues. Trimming pared 9 bases from V and 5 bases from J, leaving 17 bases between. The CDR3 DNA reads TGTGCCAGTCTACTTAGACTTATGCACAATGAGCAGTTCTTC. As protein: CASLLRLMHNEQFF.

This clonotype was seen a handful of times. This rearrangement joins TRBV4-1 to TRBJ2-1, with 7 bases fitting TRBD2. This CDR3 comprises 17 residues. V lost 1 base, J lost 5 bases, and 11 bases stayed unmatched. CDR1 and CDR2 (germline): MGHRA, YSYEKL. DNA for the CDR3: TGCGCCAGCAGCCAAGGCCCCTTAGCTAGCGGAAACAATGAGCAGTTCTTC. It codes for CASSQGPLASGNNEQFF.

This clonotype has a handful of counts. The V call is TRBV20-1, the J call TRBJ2-5; tentatively, D is TRBD1 (6 bases). Per the germline V gene, CDR1 is DFQATT and CDR2 is SNEGSKA (reference sequence). V lost 3 bases and J lost 1, with 12 bases in between. CDR3 length equals 14 residues. The chain's CDR3 is CSARLGTPQETQYF. Here the CDR3 DNA reads TGCAGTGCTAGGTTAGGGACACCCCAAGAGACCCAGTACTTC.

This clonotype was found many times. A read error is possible here, since a much larger clone lies one base away. V is TRBV20-1 and J is TRBJ2-3; D is perhaps TRBD2 (6 bases). Trimming shortened V by 7 bases and J by 4 bases, and 21 bases separated the two germline ends. Germline loops: CDR1 DFQATT, CDR2 SNEGSKA (reference sequence). CDR3 length: 15 amino acids. CDR3 sequence (DNA): TGCAGTGTCGGACGGGACTGCGCACCTGCAGATACGCAGTATTTT. Translating gives CSVGRDCAPADTQYF.

This chain links TRBV12-3 or TRBV12-4 with TRBJ2-1; TRBD1 might be the D (7 bases). V gave up 5 bases and J gave up 8 bases, with 19 bases separating them. The CDR3 is 15 residues long. The CDR3 reads CASSPASATGDEQFF. DNA of the CDR3: TGTGCCAGCAGTCCGGCTAGCGCCACAGGGGATGAGCAGTTCTTC.

V gene TRBV7-2 combines with J gene TRBJ2-1; TRBD2 is a possible D gene (5 bases). Germline CDR1 SGHTA, CDR2 FQGNSA. The CDR3 sequence is 14 residues long. V was pared by 5 bases and J by 2 bases, with 10 bases between. The DNA for the CDR3 is TGTGCCAGCAGCCAGGAGGCCCCCTACAATGAGCAGTTCTTC. This codes for CASSQEAPYNEQFF.